This TCR beta chain was retrieved from a study of CD8 T cells in ankylosing spondylitis. Study-wide points: Several of the motif variants were reported before in synovial fluid and blood from reactive arthritis. Reportedly, significant enrichment of disease-linked clones occurred in matched ankylosing spondylitis synovial fluid. Among TCR beta sequences, a motif of eight highly homologous variants appeared characteristic of ankylosing spondylitis blood.

Concerning this clonotype: The antigen is not known.

Per the germline V gene, CDR1 is SGHTA and CDR2 is FQGNSA. CDR3 length: 15 amino acids. Trimming took 3 bases from V and 2 from J, leaving 11 bases between them. In TCRdb, the 5' RACE reads were re-called with MiXCR into one record per CDR3 protein. The sample carries a few hundred thousand distinct CDR3 sequences, less than 9.5% recorded once. The TCR was taken from a male donor with ankylosing spondylitis. Sequencing used blood, either unsorted or a sorted T cell fraction (not recorded which). The V call is TRBV7-2, the J call TRBJ2-1, with D maybe TRBD2 (6 bases). CDR3 nucleotide sequence: TGTGCCAGCAGCTTTCCGGGAGTACCCTACAATGAGCAGTTCTTC. It is translated as CASSFPGVPYNEQFF.